These 9 T cell receptor beta chains came from one sample sequenced in a study of blood T cell repertoires in COVID-19. Using immunoSEQ multiplex PCR, the repertoire was profiled, and TCRdb retains in-frame clones only, with some absent. The table shows 150,000 or so clones, with 84% occurring only once. The sequenced sample was peripheral blood. These receptors were taken from a man in his late teens or twenties with active or convalescent COVID-19.

The J gene is TRBJ2-7, the V gene TRBV15; TRBD1 matches 9 bases. The CDR3 covers 18 residues. Trimming cost V 0 bases and J 0 bases; bases outside gene matches: 9. Germline CDR1 and CDR2: LNHNV and YYDKDF (reference sequence). In DNA, the CDR3 is TGTGCCACCAGCAGAGATTTGGGGACAGGGATAAGCTCCTACGAGCAGTACTTC. This codes for CATSRDLGTGISSYEQYF.

The J gene is TRBJ1-1, the V gene TRBV6-6; 10 bases agree with TRBD1. CDR1 MNHNY and CDR2 SVGAGI come from the germline V gene (reference sequence). CDR3 size: 15 residues. The V gene end was trimmed by 4 bases and the J gene end by 0 bases; junction bases not matched to a gene: 2. As DNA, the CDR3 is TGTGCCAGCAGTTGGACAGGGGGTATGAACACTGAAGCTTTCTTT. Its translation is CASSWTGGMNTEAFF.

The chain links TRBV19 to TRBJ1-2, with D possibly being TRBD1 (5 bases). The germline CDR1 and CDR2 sequences are LNHDA and SQIVND (reference sequence). Trimming shortened V by 6 bases and J by 6 bases, and 14 bases separated the two germline ends. This CDR3 contains 13 residues. Here the CDR3 DNA reads TGTGCCAGTAGCCGGGACTCGCCGCATGGCTACACCTTC. This translates into CASSRDSPHGYTF.

This clone was detected a few times. The chain has TRBV5-5 and TRBJ2-2; no clear D gene. V gave up 4 bases and J gave up 4 bases, with 17 bases separating them. Germline V CDR1 and CDR2: SGHKS, YYEKEE (reference sequence). The CDR3 extends over 16 amino acids. The CDR3 bases are TGTGCCAGCAGCCTACGCCCCCCTGAGAGCACCGGGGAGCTGTTTTTT. Its translation: CASSLRPPESTGELFF. Full variable domain (missing parts from reference TRBV5-5 and TRBJ2-2): DAGVTQSPTHLIKTRGQQVTLRCSPISGHKSVSWYQQVLGQGPQFIFQYYEKEERGRGNFPDRFSARQFPNYSSELNVNALLLGDSALYLCASSLRPPESTGELFFGEGSRLTVL.

The chain joins TRBV19 to TRBJ1-5, with 7 bases lining up with TRBD1. Trimming removed 6 bases from V and 1 base from J; junction bases left unmatched: 9. The CDR3 runs to 16 residues. CDR1 LNHDA and CDR2 SQIVND come from the germline V gene (reference sequence). The CDR3 protein is CASRKTPGQSNQPQHF. The CDR3 region has the DNA TGTGCCAGTAGGAAAACCCCGGGACAGAGCAATCAGCCCCAGCATTTT.

The V call is TRBV7-3, the J call TRBJ1-4; 8 nucleotides agree with TRBD1. Per the germline V gene, CDR1 is SGHTA and CDR2 is FQGTGA. V lost 4 bases to trimming and J lost 3 bases; unmatched junction nucleotides: 4. The CDR3 has 15 residues. CDR3 DNA sequence: TGTGCCAGCAGCTCGACAGGGGATCCTAATGAAAAACTGTTTTTT. This sequence encodes CASSSTGDPNEKLFF.

This chain uses TRBV5-1 with TRBJ2-5, with a possible D match to TRBD2 (5 bases). The CDR3 runs 14 residues. Trimming pared 4 bases from V and 1 base from J, leaving 11 bases between. The V gene's germline CDR1 is SGHRS and CDR2 YFSETQ. The CDR3 loop is CASSRGERQETQYF. In nucleotides, the CDR3 is TGCGCCAGCAGCCGGGGAGAGCGCCAAGAGACCCAGTACTTC.

The chain employs TRBV7-2 and TRBJ2-5; D perhaps matches TRBD2 (6 bases). Trimming pared 3 bases from V and 4 bases from J, leaving 15 bases between. The CDR3 has 15 residues. Germline CDR1 and CDR2: SGHTA and FQGNSA. CDR3 sequence (DNA): TGTGCCAGCAGCTTTATGGAGGGAAGGGGAGAGACCCAGTACTTC. Translation: CASSFMEGRGETQYF.

The chain employs TRBV5-1 and TRBJ2-2; weak D call: TRBD2 (6 bases). The length of the CDR3 is 15 residues. Trimming pared 0 bases from V and 5 bases from J, leaving 11 bases between. Per the germline V gene, CDR1 is SGHRS and CDR2 is YFSETQ. CDR3 loop: CASSLAARGTGELFF. The CDR3 region has the DNA TGCGCCAGCAGCTTGGCGGCCCGGGGGACCGGGGAGCTGTTTTTT.